The 3 T cell receptor beta chains listed next were all sequenced from one sample in a study of T cells in Graves' hyperthyroidism and ophthalmopathy. TCR beta CDR3 regions were amplified from RNA transcripts. HTBI primers were used for first-round RT-PCR of the TCR CDR3. MiXCR, applied by TCRdb to the multiplex PCR reads, yields one record per CDR3 protein. Of about 640,000 distinct CDR3 sequences listed, about a fifth are singletons. The sample was blood. Receptors originate from a man aged 25-45 years with Graves' ophthalmopathy.

In its sample, this clonotype was seen many times. The J gene is TRBJ2-7, the V gene TRBV12-3 or TRBV12-4; D gene uncertain. This CDR3 spans 13 amino acids. Trimming took off 3 bases at V and 2 bases at J, with 8 bases between the two ends. CDR3 residues: CASSLTETYEQYF. The CDR3 nucleotides are TGTGCCAGCAGTTTGACTGAAACCTACGAGCAGTACTTC.

V is TRBV20-1 and J is TRBJ2-1; a weak D match, TRBD1 (6 bases). CDR1 is DFQATT, CDR2 SNEGSKA, per germline (reference sequence). V was cut by 6 bases and J by 9 bases, with 21 bases left in between. There are 14 residues in the CDR3. The CDR3 spells CSAPYQYRESEQFF. The CDR3 DNA follows: TGCAGTGCCCCATATCAATACAGGGAAAGTGAGCAGTTCTTC.

The rearrangement joins TRBV4-1 to TRBJ1-5; TRBD1 matches at 7 bases. Germline V CDR1 and CDR2: MGHRA, YSYEKL. CDR3 length: 14 residues. After removal of 2 bases from V and 4 bases from J, the junction contained 2 bases not matched to a gene. The CDR3 here is CASSQQGVNQPQHF. CDR3 nucleotide sequence: TGCGCCAGCAGCCAACAGGGGGTTAATCAGCCCCAGCATTTT.